This T cell receptor beta chain was identified during a study of T cell responses to AZD1222 COVID-19 vaccine. About the study: Second doses at about 4 or about 12 weeks were pooled. Overall study results and limits: Only five or six individuals given AZD1222 were seropositive at baseline. The donors showed a predominance of white British ancestry and of females, with possible underestimation of clonal diversity. Researchers took repertoire samples only after the peak T cell response had come.

Measured with immunoSEQ multiplex PCR; TCRdb has only the in-frame clones, and not every one. The sample includes about 170,000 clones, roughly nine tenths of them seen just once. The germline CDR1 and CDR2 sequences are LGHNA and YSLEER. This CDR3 region has 16 residues. V lost 4 bases, J lost 0 bases, and 13 bases lay in between. Concerning this clone: Its antigen is not identified.

The input for sequencing was peripheral blood, taken on day 0 of AZD1222 vaccination. This TCR was sampled from an adult in good health. The rearrangement uses TRBV4-3 and TRBJ2-1; D is unresolved. CDR3 nucleotides: TGCGCCAGCAGCCCTGACCCCCCGAGCTCCTACAATGAGCAGTTCTTC. This gives the protein CASSPDPPSSYNEQFF.